The rows below give T cell receptor beta chains drawn from one sample of a study of shared clonotypes between healthy human individuals. The repertoire was sequenced with immunoSEQ multiplex PCR; TCRdb's copy has only in-frame clones and lacks some. The table includes 650,000 to 800,000 clones, 72% detected once. Sequencing input: memory CD4+ T cells sorted from blood. Source of these receptors: a woman between 25 and 40 years old in good health. Both conserved end residues are part of each CDR3. Fields, in order: V gene, D gene, J gene, clone size, CDR3 protein, CDR3 DNA. The D gene is left open where the match is weak. Rows give clone size only sometimes, using once, few, many, or a class for an expanded clone.

TRBV7-9	NA	TRBJ1-5	NA	CASSSGTNSNQPQHF	TGTGCCAGCAGCTCCGGGACAAATAGCAATCAGCCCCAGCATTTT
TRBV30	NA	TRBJ2-5	NA	CAWRSFQETQYF	TGTGCCTGGCGGTCTTTCCAAGAGACCCAGTACTTC
TRBV28	TRBD2	TRBJ2-7	NA	CASSFTTSGTYEQYF	TGTGCCAGCAGTTTTACTACTAGCGGGACCTACGAGCAGTACTTC
TRBV18	TRBD2	TRBJ2-7	NA	CASSPLAANPYEQYF	TGTGCCAGCTCACCTCTAGCGGCTAATCCCTACGAGCAGTACTTC
TRBV27	NA	TRBJ2-7	many	CASSLSILHEQYF	TGTGCCAGCAGTTTATCGATTTTACACGAGCAGTACTTC
TRBV7-9	NA	TRBJ2-3	NA	CASSLGQSDTDTQYF	TGTGCCAGCAGCTTAGGGCAGAGCGATACAGATACGCAGTATTTT
TRBV27	NA	TRBJ1-3	NA	CASSSGRSGNTIYF	TGTGCCAGCAGTTCAGGGCGCTCTGGAAACACCATATATTTT
TRBV6-1	NA	TRBJ1-2	NA	CASSDKGTYGYTF	TGTGCCAGCAGTGACAAGGGGACCTATGGCTACACCTTC
TRBV15	NA	TRBJ1-5	once	CATSRAGTTNQPQHF	TGTGCCACCAGCAGAGCCGGGACAACTAATCAGCCCCAGCATTTT
TRBV18	NA	TRBJ2-7	NA	CASSPWDSNEQYF	TGTGCCAGCTCACCCTGGGACTCAAACGAGCAGTACTTC
TRBV12-5	NA	TRBJ2-1	NA	CASATSSSINEQFF	TGTGCTAGTGCCACCTCCTCTAGCATCAATGAGCAGTTCTTC
TRBV7-2	NA	TRBJ2-3	few	CASSLDRDTQYF	TGTGCCAGCAGCTTAGATAGGGATACGCAGTATTTT
TRBV19	TRBD2	TRBJ2-1	NA	CASSKTSGNDEQFF	TGTGCCAGTAGTAAAACTAGCGGGAACGATGAGCAGTTCTTC
TRBV6-1	NA	TRBJ2-1	NA	CATQPLPQGGEQFF	TGTGCCACCCAGCCGTTACCCCAGGGAGGTGAGCAGTTCTTC
TRBV6-1	NA	TRBJ2-3	NA	CASSGRRTDTQYF	TGTGCCAGCAGTGGTCGGCGCACAGATACGCAGTATTTT
TRBV7-3	TRBD2	TRBJ2-3	NA	CASSLPGLAGGRGSTQYF	TGTGCCAGCAGCTTACCGGGACTAGCGGGAGGCCGAGGGTCTACGCAGTATTTT
TRBV6-5	NA	TRBJ2-2	NA	CASSYQGSGELFF	TGTGCCAGCAGTTATCAGGGGTCCGGGGAGCTGTTTTTT
TRBV6-5	NA	TRBJ2-4	NA	CASSYSRWASQNIQYF	TGTGCCAGCAGTTACTCGCGATGGGCTAGCCAGAACATTCAGTACTTC
TRBV7-8	TRBD2	TRBJ2-1	NA	CASSFGRENEQFF	TGTGCCAGCAGCTTCGGGAGGGAAAATGAGCAGTTCTTC
TRBV28	NA	TRBJ1-1	NA	CASSGPGQGMNTEAFF	TGTGCCAGCAGTGGACCCGGTCAGGGGATGAACACTGAAGCTTTCTTT
TRBV12-5	NA	TRBJ2-2	few	CASGLHPDSTGELFF	TGTGCTAGTGGTTTGCACCCGGACAGCACCGGGGAGCTGTTTTTT
TRBV28	TRBD1	TRBJ1-2	NA	CASSLDRGRDYGYTF	TGTGCCAGCAGTTTAGACAGGGGAAGGGACTATGGCTACACCTTC
TRBV28	TRBD2	TRBJ2-3	NA	CASSSPGAGTDTQYF	TGTGCCAGCAGTTCCCCCGGAGCGGGAACTGATACGCAGTATTTT
TRBV5-1	NA	TRBJ2-5	many	CASRLDWRAGTQYF	TGCGCCAGCAGATTAGACTGGAGGGCGGGGACCCAGTACTTC
TRBV5-1	NA	TRBJ1-2	NA	CASSLVGGAIYGYTF	TGCGCCAGCAGCTTGGTTGGGGGCGCTATCTATGGCTACACCTTC
TRBV4-2	NA	TRBJ2-2	NA	CASSQWQGGAGELFF	TGTGCCAGCAGCCAATGGCAGGGAGGTGCCGGGGAGCTGTTTTTT
TRBV6-6	NA	TRBJ2-7	NA	CASSGGPQFYEQYF	TGTGCCAGCAGTGGGGGACCGCAATTCTACGAGCAGTACTTC
TRBV11-3	TRBD2	TRBJ2-5	NA	CASSSGQPGREVQETQYF	TGTGCCAGCAGCTCAGGACAGCCCGGGCGGGAGGTACAAGAGACCCAGTACTTC
TRBV27	TRBD2	TRBJ2-7	many	CASSFLTSGTYEQYF	TGTGCCAGCAGTTTTCTTACTAGCGGGACCTACGAGCAGTACTTC
TRBV30	NA	TRBJ2-5	NA	CAWTNRETQYF	TGTGCCTGGACAAATCGGGAGACCCAGTACTTC
TRBV5-6	TRBD2	TRBJ2-7	NA	CASSLTGLAAYEQYF	TGTGCCAGCAGCCTGACGGGACTAGCGGCCTACGAGCAGTACTTC
TRBV28	NA	TRBJ2-3	NA	CASSRAGSTDTQYF	TGTGCCAGCAGTCGCGCCGGAAGCACAGATACGCAGTATTTT
TRBV28	TRBD1	TRBJ1-5	NA	CASKTGTGNQPQHF	TGTGCCAGCAAAACCGGGACAGGAAATCAGCCCCAGCATTTT
TRBV6-1	NA	TRBJ2-7	NA	CASSEEPLGGSKYF	TGTGCCAGCAGTGAAGAGCCCCTGGGGGGAAGTAAGTACTTC
TRBV5-1	TRBD2	TRBJ2-3	NA	CASSLDAGTSVKQYF	TGCGCCAGCAGCCTAGACGCCGGGACTAGCGTCAAGCAGTATTTT
TRBV7-9	TRBD1	TRBJ2-7	NA	CASSLAWTGQDYEQYF	TGTGCCAGCAGCTTAGCTTGGACAGGGCAAGACTACGAGCAGTACTTC
TRBV27	NA	TRBJ2-7	NA	CASSSYSGHSYEQYF	TGTGCCAGCAGTTCGTACTCGGGACACTCCTACGAGCAGTACTTC
TRBV30	NA	TRBJ2-7	NA	CAWSVGLQTTYEQYF	TGTGCCTGGAGTGTTGGACTCCAAACAACCTACGAGCAGTACTTC
TRBV7-7	NA	TRBJ2-1	NA	CASSLGVGGEQFF	TGTGCCAGCAGCTTAGGAGTTGGTGGTGAGCAGTTCTTC
TRBV7-9	NA	TRBJ2-3	once	CASKRMGARTDTQYF	TGTGCCAGCAAGAGAATGGGAGCCCGCACAGATACGCAGTATTTT
TRBV5-1	TRBD2	TRBJ2-3	few	CASSSVAGGWADTQYF	TGCGCCAGCAGTTCCGTAGCGGGAGGGTGGGCAGATACGCAGTATTTT
TRBV7-2	TRBD1	TRBJ1-1	few	CASSLHSGTATEAFF	TGTGCCAGCAGCTTACACTCCGGGACAGCTACTGAAGCTTTCTTT
TRBV6-1	NA	TRBJ2-7	NA	CASSEGFPGRAYEQYF	TGTGCCAGCAGTGAAGGCTTTCCGGGAAGGGCCTACGAGCAGTACTTC
TRBV7-3	TRBD2	TRBJ2-7	NA	CASSLAGPSGGYYEQYF	TGTGCCAGCAGCTTAGCTGGTCCCAGCGGGGGGTACTACGAGCAGTACTTC
TRBV5-8	NA	TRBJ2-5	NA	CASTYPGQTQYF	TGTGCCAGCACCTATCCCGGACAGACCCAGTACTTC
TRBV10-3	NA	TRBJ1-2	NA	CAISEGSRAHGYTF	TGTGCCATCAGTGAAGGGTCAAGGGCCCATGGCTACACCTTC
TRBV5-1	TRBD2	TRBJ2-2	NA	CASSGVAGPTGELFF	TGCGCCAGCAGCGGAGTAGCGGGACCCACCGGGGAGCTGTTTTTT
TRBV18	NA	TRBJ1-2	NA	CASSPTGGTGGYTF	TGTGCCAGCTCACCAACCGGGGGCACGGGTGGCTACACCTTC
TRBV19	TRBD1	TRBJ1-1	once	CASSSLRGTRVSEAFF	TGTGCCAGTAGTTCCCTCAGGGGGACCCGGGTCTCTGAAGCTTTCTTT
TRBV19	TRBD1	TRBJ2-7	many	CASSKQGVGEQYF	TGTGCCAGTAGTAAACAGGGGGTTGGCGAGCAGTACTTC
TRBV27	TRBD1	TRBJ1-1	NA	CASSWRQGSTEAFF	TGTGCCAGCAGTTGGAGACAGGGTAGCACTGAAGCTTTCTTT
TRBV5-6	NA	TRBJ1-1	NA	CASSRGAGVDTEAFF	TGTGCCAGCAGCCGCGGGGCAGGGGTGGACACTGAAGCTTTCTTT
TRBV19	TRBD1	TRBJ2-2	few	CASSWTGGGELFF	TGTGCCAGTAGTTGGACAGGCGGGGGGGAGCTGTTTTTT